The 15 T cell receptor beta chains listed next were all sequenced from one sample in a study of T cell responses to AZD1222 COVID-19 vaccine. Libraries were prepared by immunoSEQ multiplex PCR; TCRdb keeps only in-frame clonotypes and omits some of them. The sample has about 120,000 clones, roughly nine tenths seen once; the top ten hold around 3.1%. The source was peripheral blood, collected on day 0 of AZD1222 vaccination. These receptors all stem from an adult in good health.

The rearrangement joins TRBV7-9 to TRBJ2-7; 8 bases line up with TRBD2. CDR3 size: 12 residues. In germline, CDR1 is SEHNR, CDR2 FQNEAQ (reference sequence). V trimming: 7 bases; J trimming: 3 bases; junction bases outside the gene matches: 2. The CDR3 loop reads CASTAGGYEQYF. Written as DNA, the CDR3 is TGTGCCAGCACGGCGGGGGGCTACGAGCAGTACTTC.

The V and J genes are TRBV3-1 (or the pseudogene TRBV3-2) and TRBJ2-1; D is ambiguous. The V gene's germline CDR1 is LGHDT and CDR2 YNNKEL (reference sequence). The V and J ends lost 0 bases and 8 bases respectively, with 5 bases between them. This CDR3 is 12 amino acids long. CDR3 coding DNA: TGTGCCAGCAGCCAAGATTTTGATGAGCAGTTCTTC. It specifies CASSQDFDEQFF.

This clone was counted a few times. The chain employs TRBV18 and TRBJ1-3; D uncertain. Deletions cut 3 bases from V and 0 bases from J, with 9 bases between. Per germline, CDR1 KGHSH and CDR2 LQKENI. This CDR3 has 15 residues. This CDR3 is CASSPMRSSGNTIYF. The CDR3 nucleotides read TGTGCCAGCTCACCGATGAGGAGCTCTGGAAACACCATATATTTT. The whole variable domain, remainder taken from reference TRBV18 and TRBJ1-3, is NAGVMQNPRHLVRRRGQEARLRCSPMKGHSHVYWYRQLPEEGLKFMVYLQKENIIDESGMPKERFSAEFPKEGPSILRIQQVVRGDSAAYFCASSPMRSSGNTIYFGEGSWLTVV.

CDR3 protein: CASSLTGASYEQYF. In DNA form, the CDR3 reads TGTGCCAGCAGTTTGACAGGGGCATCCTACGAGCAGTACTTC. V is TRBV27 and J is TRBJ2-7; 8 bases fit TRBD1. Trimming took 3 bases from V and 1 from J; bases not matched to a gene: 2. Germline values: CDR1 MNHEY, CDR2 SMNVEV (reference sequence). The CDR3 runs 14 residues.

The chain joins TRBV6-5 to TRBJ2-2; D is perhaps TRBD2 (5 bases). Germline V gene sequence: CDR1 MNHEY, CDR2 SVGAGI. V was clipped by 0 bases and J by 7 bases, with 15 bases between them. CDR3 length: 16 residues. The CDR3: CASSYSRAARSGELFF. DNA of the CDR3: TGTGCCAGCAGTTACTCGAGGGCCGCGAGGAGCGGGGAGCTGTTTTTT.

The J gene is TRBJ1-5, the V gene TRBV19; 10 nucleotides agree with TRBD1. CDR3 length: 14 residues. With V trimmed by 8 bases and J by 4 bases, 5 bases remained unmatched. From germline, CDR1 is LNHDA and CDR2 SQIVND (reference sequence). In nucleotides, the CDR3 is TGTGCCAGTCGGGACAGGGGCTTTAATCAGCCCCAGCATTTT. Its protein is CASRDRGFNQPQHF.

The chain uses TRBV27 and TRBJ1-1; TRBD1 might be the D (6 bases). CDR3 length equals 15 residues. Between the trimmed V and J ends, which lost 5 bases and 4 bases, there was a span of 17 bases. The germline CDR1 and CDR2 sequences are MNHEY and SMNVEV (reference sequence). The CDR3 bases are TGTGCCAGCAGTCTATGGGGGGGGCGCGGCACTGAAGCTTTCTTT. Amino acids: CASSLWGGRGTEAFF.

The CDR3 DNA reads as TGCAGTGCTAGTTGGCCTAACACCGGGGAGCTGTTTTTT. Protein: CSASWPNTGELFF. The J gene is TRBJ2-2, the V gene TRBV20-1; D not resolved. CDR3 length equals 13 residues. Germline values: CDR1 DFQATT, CDR2 SNEGSKA (reference sequence). V gave up 3 bases and J gave up 2 bases, with 7 bases separating them.

J is TRBJ1-5 and V is TRBV5-4; D is unclear. The V end was cut by 4 bases, the J end by 7 bases, with 12 bases between. The CDR3 is made up of 13 amino acids. Germline V CDR1 and CDR2: SGHNT, YYREEE (reference sequence). CDR3 protein: CASSAEPWQPQHF. CDR3 in DNA: TGTGCCAGCAGCGCAGAGCCGTGGCAGCCCCAGCATTTT. Using reference TRBV5-4 and TRBJ1-5 for the parts outside the CDR3, the full variable domain is ETGVTQSPTHLIKTRGQQVTLRCSSQSGHNTVSWYQQALGQGPQFIFQYYREEENGRGNFPPRFSGLQFPNYSSELNVNALELDDSALYLCASSAEPWQPQHFGDGTRLSIL.

The chain combines TRBV4-1 with TRBJ2-7; the match to TRBD1 covers 8 bases. The CDR3 runs 17 residues. The germline V gene has CDR1 MGHRA and CDR2 YSYEKL. V lost 4 bases to trimming and J lost 3 bases; unmatched junction nucleotides: 14. The CDR3 nucleotides are TGCGCCAGCAGCCCCCCCTACAGGGGGAGTTCGATCTACGAGCAGTACTTC. It yields the protein CASSPPYRGSSIYEQYF.

This chain joins TRBV6-2 or TRBV6-3 and TRBJ1-1; the D gene is possibly TRBD1 (5 bases). The length of the CDR3 is 16 residues. Germline loops: CDR1 MNHEY, CDR2 SVGEGT. With 0 bases removed from V and 1 base from J, the gap between germline ends came to 12 bases. DNA of the CDR3: TGTGCCAGCAGTTACTCAAGAACAGGCCCGAACACTGAAGCTTTCTTT. Protein sequence: CASSYSRTGPNTEAFF.

The V and J genes are TRBV4-3 and TRBJ1-2; TRBD1 matches at 8 bases. CDR3 length: 15 residues. The germline V gene encodes CDR1 LGHNA and CDR2 YSLEER. The ends lost 1 base at V and 2 bases at J; junction bases unmatched: 3. CDR3: CASSQADRANYGYTF. The CDR3 DNA follows: TGCGCCAGCAGCCAAGCGGACAGGGCGAACTATGGCTACACCTTC.

This chain connects TRBV10-3 to TRBJ1-1; D unclear. The V gene's germline CDR1 is ENHRY and CDR2 SYGVKD. V lost 10 bases and J lost 1, with 16 bases in between. The CDR3 sequence is 14 residues long. The CDR3 nucleotides read TGTGCCACAGAGGACGGCCTCGGGAACACTGAAGCTTTCTTT. Encoded protein: CATEDGLGNTEAFF.

The chain is built from TRBV12-3 or TRBV12-4 and TRBJ1-1; possibly TRBD1 for D (6 bases). The CDR3 runs 13 residues. V lost 6 bases to trimming and J lost 2 bases, with 10 bases between them. The CDR3 DNA reads as TGTGCCAGCAGCTGGGGACAAAACACTGAAGCTTTCTTT. It yields the protein CASSWGQNTEAFF.

J is TRBJ2-7 and V is TRBV11-3; tentatively, D is TRBD1 (5 bases). The CDR3 sequence is 13 residues long. V was pared by 1 base and J by 5 bases, with 9 bases between. The V gene's germline CDR1 is SGHNT and CDR2 YENEEA. In DNA, the CDR3 is TGTGCCAGCAGCTTAGCAGGGATCGACGAGCAGTACTTC. Amino acid sequence: CASSLAGIDEQYF.